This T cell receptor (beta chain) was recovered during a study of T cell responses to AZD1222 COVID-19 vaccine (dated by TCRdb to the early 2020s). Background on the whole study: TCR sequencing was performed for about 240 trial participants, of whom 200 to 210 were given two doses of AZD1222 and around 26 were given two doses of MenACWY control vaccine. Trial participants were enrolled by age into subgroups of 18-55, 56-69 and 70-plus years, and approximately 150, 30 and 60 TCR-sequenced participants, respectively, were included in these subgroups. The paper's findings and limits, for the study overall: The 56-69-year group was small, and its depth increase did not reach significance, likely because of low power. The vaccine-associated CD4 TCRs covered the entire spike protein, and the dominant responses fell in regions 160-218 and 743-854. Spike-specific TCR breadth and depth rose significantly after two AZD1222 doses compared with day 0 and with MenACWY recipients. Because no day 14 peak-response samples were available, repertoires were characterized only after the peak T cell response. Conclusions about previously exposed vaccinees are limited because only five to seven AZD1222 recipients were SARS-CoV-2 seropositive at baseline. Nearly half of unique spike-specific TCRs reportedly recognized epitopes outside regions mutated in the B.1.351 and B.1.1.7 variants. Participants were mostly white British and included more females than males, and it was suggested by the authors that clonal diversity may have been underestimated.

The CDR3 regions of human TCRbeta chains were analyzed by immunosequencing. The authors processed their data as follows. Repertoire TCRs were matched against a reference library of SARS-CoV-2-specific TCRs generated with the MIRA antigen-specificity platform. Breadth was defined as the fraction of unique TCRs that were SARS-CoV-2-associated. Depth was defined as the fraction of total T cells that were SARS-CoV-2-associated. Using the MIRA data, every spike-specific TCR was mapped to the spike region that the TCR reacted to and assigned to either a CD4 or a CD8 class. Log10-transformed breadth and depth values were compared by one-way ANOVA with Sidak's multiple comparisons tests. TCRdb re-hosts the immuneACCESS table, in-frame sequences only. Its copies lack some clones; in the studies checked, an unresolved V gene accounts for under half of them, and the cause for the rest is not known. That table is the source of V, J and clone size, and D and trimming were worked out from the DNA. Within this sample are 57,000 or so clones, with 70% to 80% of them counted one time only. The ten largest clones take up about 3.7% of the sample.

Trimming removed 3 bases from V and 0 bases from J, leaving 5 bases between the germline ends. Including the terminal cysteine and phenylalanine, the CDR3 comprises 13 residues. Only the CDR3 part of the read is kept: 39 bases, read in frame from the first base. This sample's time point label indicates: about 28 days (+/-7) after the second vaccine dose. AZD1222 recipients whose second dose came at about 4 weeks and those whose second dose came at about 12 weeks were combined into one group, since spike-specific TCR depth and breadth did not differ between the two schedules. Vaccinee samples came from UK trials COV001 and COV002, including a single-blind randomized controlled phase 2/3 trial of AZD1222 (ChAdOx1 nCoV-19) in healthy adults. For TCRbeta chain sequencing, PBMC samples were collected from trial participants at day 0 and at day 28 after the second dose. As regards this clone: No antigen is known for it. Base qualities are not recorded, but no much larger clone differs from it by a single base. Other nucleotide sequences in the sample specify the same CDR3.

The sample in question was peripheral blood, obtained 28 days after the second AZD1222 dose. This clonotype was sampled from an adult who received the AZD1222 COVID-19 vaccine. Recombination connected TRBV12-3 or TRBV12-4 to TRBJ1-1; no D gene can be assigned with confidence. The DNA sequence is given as TGTGCCAGCAGTTTGGCAGTGAACACTGAAGCTTTCTTT. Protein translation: CASSLAVNTEAFF.